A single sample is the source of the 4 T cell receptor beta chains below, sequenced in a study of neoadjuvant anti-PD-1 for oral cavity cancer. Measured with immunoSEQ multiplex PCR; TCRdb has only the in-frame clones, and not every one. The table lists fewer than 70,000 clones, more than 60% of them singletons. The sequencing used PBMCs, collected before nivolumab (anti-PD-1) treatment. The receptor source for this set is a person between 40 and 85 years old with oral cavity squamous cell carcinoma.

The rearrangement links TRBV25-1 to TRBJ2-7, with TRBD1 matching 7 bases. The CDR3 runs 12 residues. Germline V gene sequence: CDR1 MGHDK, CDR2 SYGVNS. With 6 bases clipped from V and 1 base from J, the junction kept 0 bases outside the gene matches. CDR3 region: CASRGQSYEQYF. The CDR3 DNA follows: TGTGCCAGCAGGGGACAGTCCTACGAGCAGTACTTC.

CDR3 protein: CASSPRRRNSPLHF. In DNA, the CDR3 is TGTGCCAGCAGCCCCCGCAGGCGTAATTCACCCCTCCACTTT. The chain uses TRBV9 and TRBJ1-6, with D hard to call. The CDR3 contains 14 residues. The germline gives CDR1 SGDLS, CDR2 YYNGEE. Trimming took 4 bases from V and 6 from J, leaving 11 bases between them.

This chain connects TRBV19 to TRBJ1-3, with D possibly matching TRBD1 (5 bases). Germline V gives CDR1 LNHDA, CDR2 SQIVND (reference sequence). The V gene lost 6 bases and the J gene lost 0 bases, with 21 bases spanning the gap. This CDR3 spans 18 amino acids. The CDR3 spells CASRSAPGTSASGNTIYF. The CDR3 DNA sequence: TGTGCCAGTAGAAGTGCTCCCGGGACTTCTGCCTCTGGAAACACCATATATTTT.

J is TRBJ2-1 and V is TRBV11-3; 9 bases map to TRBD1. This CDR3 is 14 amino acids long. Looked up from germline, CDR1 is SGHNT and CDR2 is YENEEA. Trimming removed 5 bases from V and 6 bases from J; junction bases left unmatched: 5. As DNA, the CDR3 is TGTGCCAGCAGCCCCGGGACAGGGCGCAATGAGCAGTTCTTC. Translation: CASSPGTGRNEQFF.